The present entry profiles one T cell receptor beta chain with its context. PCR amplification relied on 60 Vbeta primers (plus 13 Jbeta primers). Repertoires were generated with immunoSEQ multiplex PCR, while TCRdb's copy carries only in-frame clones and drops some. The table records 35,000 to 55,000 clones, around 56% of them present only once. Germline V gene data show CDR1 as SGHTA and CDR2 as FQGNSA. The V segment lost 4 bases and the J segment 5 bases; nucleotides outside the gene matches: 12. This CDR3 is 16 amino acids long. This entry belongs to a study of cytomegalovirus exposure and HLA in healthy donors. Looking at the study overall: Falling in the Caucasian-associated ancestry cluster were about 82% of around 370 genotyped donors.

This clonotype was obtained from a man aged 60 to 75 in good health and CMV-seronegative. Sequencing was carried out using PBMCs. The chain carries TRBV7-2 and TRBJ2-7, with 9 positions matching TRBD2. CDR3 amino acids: CASSSTPTRGGDEQYF. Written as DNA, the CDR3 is TGTGCCAGCAGCTCAACACCTACTCGCGGGGGGGACGAGCAGTACTTC.